The present T cell receptor (beta chain) was sequenced within a study of CD4 T cells in relation to SARS-CoV-2 and coronaviruses. Turning to the study itself: ViraFEST: approximately eleven-day antigen culture of PBMCs, then TCR beta CDR3 sequencing.

Unexposed donor CD4+ T cells date from about 2011-2019, before the COVID-19 pandemic. After approximately ten days of culture, CD4+ T cells were isolated. PBMCs were plated at a few million per well in IL-2-containing medium. Libraries were prepared by immunoSEQ multiplex PCR; TCRdb keeps only in-frame clonotypes and omits some of them. The profile shows roughly 26,000 clones, 75% of them singletons. As concerns this clone: What it recognizes is unknown.

Between the trimmed V and J ends, which lost 5 bases and 6 bases, there was a span of 11 bases. The CDR3 extends over 12 amino acids. Sequences were obtained from CD4+ T cells from PBMCs, cultured in vitro. V gene TRBV12-3 or TRBV12-4 combines with J gene TRBJ2-7, with D unclear. This TCR was recovered from a human donor in good health. CDR3 loop: CASSRLPGEQYF. In DNA form, the CDR3 reads TGTGCCAGCAGTCGTTTACCGGGCGAGCAGTACTTC.